The clone carrying this T cell receptor (beta chain) was seen once. Its cognate antigen is unknown. cDNA came from 0.5 to 1 ug RNA primed by random hexamers. Each CDR3 protein is one row after TCRdb ran MiXCR on the immunoSEQ multiplex PCR reads. The top ten clones hold approximately 0.093% of a sample with 150,000 to 200,000 distinct CDR3 sequences, about 95% of them seen once. This record comes from a study of CD8 T cells in Susac syndrome. General study results and limits: That the number of individuals in its TCR sequencing and HLA analysis was relatively small was acknowledged by the study.

With 3 bases removed from V and 5 bases from J, the gap between germline ends came to 13 bases. This CDR3 region has 14 residues. Germline CDR1 LGHNA, CDR2 YNFKEQ. Sequencing of TCR beta was performed on blood CD8+ and CD4+ T cells. It was negative isolation that provided the CD8+ and CD4+ T cells, whereas TEMRA cells were enriched by FACS. This chain connects TRBV4-2 to TRBJ1-2, with TRBD1 as a possible D gene (6 bases). The sequenced sample was CD4+ T cells from PBMCs. The clonotype comes from a human donor with multiple sclerosis. The CDR3 sequence: CASSQGDIRYGYTF. The CDR3 DNA reads as TGTGCCAGCAGCCAGGGGGACATAAGATATGGCTACACCTTC.